The clone carrying this T cell receptor (beta chain) was found once. Its antigen is unidentified. Trimming stripped 5 bases from V and 5 bases from J, with 19 bases between. Germline V lookup: CDR1 SGHVS, CDR2 FNYEAQ. This CDR3 is built from 16 residues. Terminally differentiated effector memory CD45RA+ cells were excluded from the naive CD8 cells, which were CD45RO-negative and positively selected for CCR7. Using immunoSEQ multiplex PCR, the repertoire was profiled, and TCRdb retains in-frame clones only, with some absent. This sample yields hundreds of thousands of clones, of which 90% to 95% are seen a single time; roughly 22% belongs to the top ten. These data originate in a study of shared clonotypes between healthy human individuals. Overall study results and limits: Several donors showed sharing of approximately 5% of naive CD4 clonotypes.

Material for sequencing was naive CD8+ T cells sorted from blood. This TCR derives from a young man in good health. The genes are TRBV7-6 and TRBJ2-1; D possibly corresponds to TRBD2 (5 bases). The CDR3 spells CASSTTRNRNDNEQFF. The CDR3 nucleotides are TGTGCCAGCAGCACTACTAGGAACCGAAACGACAATGAGCAGTTCTTC.